The 11 T cell receptor beta chains reported below all come from one sample, sequenced in a study of blood T cell repertoires in COVID-19. The assay was immunoSEQ multiplex PCR, and TCRdb's table has in-frame clones only and misses some. The table shows more than 85,000 clones, with 80% to 90% occurring only once. The sample taken for sequencing was peripheral blood. These receptor sequences come from a human donor in a cohort sampled during active COVID-19.

Comments on this clone: At one boundary the junction diverges from the germline segment, which might be a read error. J is TRBJ2-4 and V is TRBV6-5; 7 nucleotides match TRBD1. There are 11 residues in the CDR3. In germline, CDR1 is MNHEY, CDR2 SVGAGI. CDR3 bases: TGTGCCAGCAGGTCAACAGGGGCCCCCGTCTTC. This encodes CASRSTGAPVF.

The CDR3 spells CASSWRGRVADTQYF. In DNA, the CDR3 is TGTGCCAGCAGCTGGCGGGGGAGGGTCGCGGATACGCAGTATTTT. The chain recombines TRBV7-2 with TRBJ2-3; 7 bases agree with TRBD2. The CDR3 contains 15 residues. The V and J ends lost 4 bases and 6 bases, in that order; junction bases with no gene match: 10. In germline, CDR1 is SGHTA, CDR2 FQGNSA. The whole variable domain, filled in from reference TRBV7-2 and TRBJ2-3, reads GAGVSQSPSNKVTEKGKDVELRCDPISGHTALYWYRQSLGQGLEFLIYFQGNSAPDKSGLPSDRFSAERTGGSVSTLTIQRTQQEDSAVYLCASSWRGRVADTQYFGPGTRLTVL.

The chain employs TRBV5-1 and TRBJ2-1, with D unresolved. The CDR3 is 15 residues long. V shed 4 bases and J shed 6 bases, with 17 bases lying between them. Germline V gene data show CDR1 as SGHRS and CDR2 as YFSETQ. The CDR3: CASSPDGPSLNEQFF. CDR3 in DNA: TGCGCCAGCAGCCCCGATGGCCCTTCCCTCAATGAGCAGTTCTTC.

This clone was counted once. The genes are TRBV10-3 and TRBJ2-5, with D unclear. Germline V gene sequence: CDR1 ENHRY, CDR2 SYGVKD. This CDR3 region has 13 residues. V shed 2 bases and J shed 3 bases, with 7 bases lying between them. Here the CDR3 reads CAISEGQKETQYF. In DNA form, the CDR3 reads TGTGCCATCAGTGAGGGGCAGAAAGAGACCCAGTACTTC.

The chain recombines TRBV7-9 with TRBJ2-3, with no clear D. Germline assignment: CDR1 SEHNR and CDR2 FQNEAQ (reference sequence). The CDR3 length is 12 residues. Trimming took off 7 bases at V and 8 bases at J, with 13 bases between the two ends. The DNA of the CDR3 is TGTGCCAGCACCGCAAGCCAGGCTACGCAGTATTTT. This gives the protein CASTASQATQYF.

The J gene is TRBJ1-2, the V gene TRBV6-5; D call uncertain. The ends were cut back, 4 bases at V and 5 bases at J, with 11 bases in the middle. The CDR3 totals 13 residues. The germline V gene has CDR1 MNHEY and CDR2 SVGAGI. The CDR3 spells CASSFSTEYGYTF. CDR3 sequence (DNA): TGTGCCAGCAGTTTTAGTACAGAGTATGGCTACACCTTC.

About this clone itself: The junction departs from the called germline gene at one end, perhaps through a read error. This chain uses TRBV7-7 with TRBJ1-1; TRBD1 agrees at 7 bases. Germline CDR1 and CDR2: SSHAT and FNYEAQ (reference sequence). The CDR3 is 18 amino acids. The DNA for the CDR3 is TGTGCTAGCAGCGACCCGGACAGGCCCCTTCCAGTGAACACTGAAGCTTTCTTT. Its translation is CASSDPDRPLPVNTEAFF.

The chain joins TRBV5-5 to TRBJ1-2, with D perhaps TRBD1 (5 bases). CDR3 size: 16 residues. Germline assignment: CDR1 SGHKS and CDR2 YYEKEE (reference sequence). Trimming took 5 bases from V and 2 from J, leaving 19 bases between them. CDR3 protein: CASRPTGGVENYGYTF. The CDR3 coding sequence is TGTGCCAGCAGACCTACCGGGGGGGTCGAAAACTATGGCTACACCTTC.

The chain has TRBV9 and TRBJ1-1; 10 bases are a match to TRBD1. V was pared by 4 bases and J by 5 bases, with 8 bases of the junction left unmatched. Per germline, CDR1 SGDLS and CDR2 YYNGEE. The CDR3 runs 15 residues. The CDR3 nucleotides read TGTGCCAGCAGCCCCCGGGACAGGGGAGGGACTGAAGCTTTCTTT. Translated, it gives CASSPRDRGGTEAFF.

This chain connects TRBV7-8 to TRBJ2-5; possible D gene TRBD1, 5 bases. The CDR3 is 14 amino acids. CDR1 and CDR2 from the germline V gene are SGHVS and FQNEAQ. V lost 3 bases and J 5 bases, leaving 13 bases between the germline ends. The CDR3 DNA reads TGTGCCAGCAGCTTTAACACAAACAGGGAGACCCAGTACTTC. Amino acid sequence: CASSFNTNRETQYF.

This rearrangement joins TRBV19 to TRBJ1-1, with 8 bases that match TRBD1. CDR1 and CDR2 from the germline V gene are LNHDA and SQIVND (reference sequence). The trim removed 10 bases at V and 11 bases at J, leaving 9 bases unmatched. The CDR3 runs to 11 residues. The CDR3 reads CATSWDRKAFF. The CDR3 DNA reads TGTGCCACCTCCTGGGACAGGAAGGCTTTCTTT.